At least ten counts were recorded for the clone carrying this T cell receptor beta chain. These data belong to a study of spatial heterogeneity in lung cancer. CDR1 and CDR2 from the germline V gene are LGHNA and YSLEER. The CDR3 is 16 amino acids. V lost 1 base and J lost 0, with 9 bases in between. This sample's time point: sample taken at primary tumor resection. Unsorted whole RNA samples from tumor, nontumor lung or frozen PBMC were sequenced. The presence of a unique molecular identifier marked each TCR cDNA molecule. Via MiXCR, TCRdb re-called the 5' RACE reads, giving one row per CDR3 protein. This repertoire shows roughly 48,000 distinct CDR3 sequences, about 5.8% found once; its top ten account for around 10%.

This rearrangement joins TRBV4-3 to TRBJ2-2; no definite D call. The input for sequencing was PBMCs, taken at surgery. This TCR came from a male donor with early-stage non-small cell lung cancer. This chain's CDR3 is CASSQGSDANTGELFF. As DNA, the CDR3 is TGCGCCAGCAGCCAAGGGTCAGACGCGAACACCGGGGAGCTGTTTTTT.